This T cell receptor beta chain is from a study of T-cell memory formation after mild COVID-19. Using its own MiXCR run on the 5' RACE reads, TCRdb lists one record per CDR3 protein. This table has roughly 260,000 distinct CDR3 sequences, about 16% appearing once. The V and J ends lost 6 bases and 3 bases respectively, with 12 bases between them. This CDR3 is 14 amino acids long. In germline, CDR1 is MNHEY, CDR2 SVGEGT. This clonotype was detected many times. The chain employs TRBV6-2 or TRBV6-3 and TRBJ1-5, with a possible D match to TRBD1 (5 bases). What was sequenced was PBMCs or a T cell subset sorted from them (not recorded which). The receptor was isolated from a man aged 18 to 30 who had mild COVID-19 (a few samples of this study predate the infection). Cell type and time point are not known. The CDR3 here is CASSVRGSNQPQHF. DNA of the CDR3: TGTGCCAGCAGCGTGAGGGGATCCAATCAGCCCCAGCATTTT.